The 21 T cell receptor beta chains given below trace back to one sample, sequenced in a study of blood T cell repertoires in COVID-19. Sequencing used immunoSEQ multiplex PCR; TCRdb keeps in-frame clones, though not all of them. The sample consists of 93,000 or so clones, roughly 90% of them appearing once. The sample was peripheral blood. The receptors stem from a woman between 55 and 75 years old with acute or convalescent COVID-19.

Only a few counts were recorded for this clone. The chain links TRBV25-1 to TRBJ1-6, with 10 bases fitting TRBD1. Germline lookup yields CDR1 MGHDK and CDR2 SYGVNS. This CDR3 contains 15 residues. V lost 4 bases, J lost 5 bases, and 2 bases stayed unmatched. The CDR3 sequence: CASSAGQGDNSPLHF. The CDR3 nucleotides are TGTGCCAGCAGTGCTGGACAGGGGGATAATTCACCCCTCCACTTT.

The chain joins TRBV9 to TRBJ2-1; the match to TRBD2 covers 10 bases. With 0 bases clipped from V and 0 bases from J, the junction kept 9 bases outside the gene matches. The length of the CDR3 is 19 residues. Germline V gives CDR1 SGDLS, CDR2 YYNGEE. This CDR3 reads CASSVATSGIFSSYNEQFF. CDR3 sequence (DNA): TGTGCCAGCAGCGTAGCTACTAGCGGGATTTTCAGCTCCTACAATGAGCAGTTCTTC.

The CDR3: CASSLDGQLAYEQYV. CDR3 sequence (DNA): TGCGCCAGCAGCTTGGATGGACAGCTAGCCTACGAGCAGTACGTC. The rearrangement links TRBV5-1 to TRBJ2-7; tentatively, D is TRBD1 (6 bases). The CDR3 is made up of 15 amino acids. The germline V gene has CDR1 SGHRS and CDR2 YFSETQ. With 0 bases removed from V and 2 bases from J, the gap between germline ends came to 12 bases.

This clone has more than one count but fewer than ten. V usage is TRBV5-4 and J usage is TRBJ2-3; 14 positions agree with TRBD2. With 3 bases clipped from V and 8 bases from J, the junction kept 5 bases outside the gene matches. Germline V lookup: CDR1 SGHNT, CDR2 YYREEE (reference sequence). CDR3 length: 15 amino acids. CDR3 in amino acids: CASSSTSGREGTQYF. The CDR3 region has the DNA TGTGCCAGCAGCTCGACTAGCGGGAGGGAGGGTACGCAGTATTTT.

V and J are TRBV28 and TRBJ1-3; tentative D call: TRBD1 (6 bases). The V end was cut by 2 bases, the J end by 8 bases, with 19 bases between. CDR3 size: 16 residues. Per the germline V gene, CDR1 is MDHEN and CDR2 is SYDVKM. CDR3 sequence: CASSLRGQITGDTIYF. The CDR3 DNA reads as TGTGCCAGCAGTTTAAGGGGACAAATAACCGGGGACACCATATATTTT. The full variable domain, its missing parts supplied by reference TRBV28 and TRBJ1-3, is DVKVTQSSRYLVKRTGEKVFLECVQDMDHENMFWYRQDPGLGLRLIYFSYDVKMKEKGDIPEGYSVSREKKERFSLILESASTNQTSMYLCASSLRGQITGDTIYFGEGSWLTVV.

The chain carries TRBV7-9 and TRBJ2-3; TRBD2 matches at 10 bases. The CDR3 extends over 17 amino acids. Germline CDR1 is SEHNR and CDR2 is FQNEAQ (reference sequence). After removal of 1 base from V and 1 base from J, the junction contained 5 bases not matched to a gene. In DNA, the CDR3 is TGTGCCAGCAGCTTAGTCGCAGCGGGAGGGGGCACAGATACGCAGTATTTT. Protein sequence: CASSLVAAGGGTDTQYF. Looking up the rest from reference TRBV7-9 and TRBJ2-3 gives the full variable domain: DTGVSQNPRHKITKRGQNVTFRCDPISEHNRLYWYRQTLGQGPEFLTYFQNEAQLEKSRLLSDRFSAERPKGSFSTLEIQRTEQGDSAMYLCASSLVAAGGGTDTQYFGPGTRLTVL.

The J gene is TRBJ2-1, the V gene TRBV19, with a tentative D call TRBD2 (6 bases). CDR1 and CDR2 (germline): LNHDA, SQIVND (reference sequence). This CDR3 region has 14 residues. Trimming removed 8 bases at V and 0 bases at J, with 11 bases between. The CDR3 nucleotides are TGTGCCAGTCGCCTGACTAGCTCCTACAATGAGCAGTTCTTC. Its translation: CASRLTSSYNEQFF.

V is TRBV4-2 and J is TRBJ1-2; possibly TRBD1 for D (6 bases). Germline V lookup: CDR1 LGHNA, CDR2 YNFKEQ. The length of the CDR3 is 12 residues. V was pared by 1 base and J by 8 bases, with 8 bases between. In DNA form, the CDR3 reads TGTGCCAGCAGCCAAGGGGGGGGCGGCTACACCTTC. Protein: CASSQGGGGYTF.

The rearrangement uses TRBV9 and TRBJ1-3; TRBD1 matches 7 bases. V lost 3 bases and J lost 5; bases outside the gene matches: 8. The V gene's germline CDR1 is SGDLS and CDR2 YYNGEE. The CDR3 extends over 15 amino acids. The CDR3 protein is CASSALTGLRNTIYF. The CDR3 region has the DNA TGTGCCAGCAGCGCCTTGACAGGGCTCCGAAACACCATATATTTT.

This sequence joins TRBV6-5 and TRBJ2-7; no definite D call. The germline CDR1 and CDR2 sequences are MNHEY and SVGAGI. The CDR3 is made up of 12 amino acids. V lost 6 bases and J lost 1, with 7 bases in between. The CDR3 loop reads CASRQASYEQYF. CDR3 nucleotides: TGTGCCAGCAGGCAGGCATCCTACGAGCAGTACTTC.

The chain links TRBV7-9 to TRBJ1-1, with 10 bases fitting TRBD1. Germline loops: CDR1 SEHNR, CDR2 FQNEAQ (reference sequence). Trimming removed 3 bases from V and 7 bases from J; junction bases left unmatched: 5. CDR3 length equals 14 residues. The CDR3 DNA is TGTGCCAGCAGCTTGGGACAGGGGCAGGGTGAAGCTTTCTTT. As protein: CASSLGQGQGEAFF.

As to this clone: The same CDR3 arises from other DNA sequences in this sample as well. The V and J genes are TRBV6-1 and TRBJ1-2, with D perhaps TRBD1 (5 bases). V was cut by 3 bases and J by 4 bases, with 9 bases left in between. Germline V gene lookup returns CDR1 MNHNS and CDR2 SASEGT. The CDR3 consists of 13 residues. The CDR3 spells CASSEAGVYGYTF. Written as DNA, the CDR3 is TGTGCCAGCAGTGAGGCGGGGGTCTATGGCTACACCTTC.

In DNA, the CDR3 is TGCGCCAGCAGCTTGGCCGGAGCGGGAGGGACAGATACGCAGTATTTT. This translates into CASSLAGAGGTDTQYF. V and J are TRBV5-1 and TRBJ2-3; TRBD2 matches 10 bases. Losses at the gene ends were 0 bases for V and 3 bases for J; bases not matched to a gene: 4. The germline gives CDR1 SGHRS, CDR2 YFSETQ. This CDR3 has 16 amino acids.

The V call is TRBV19, the J call TRBJ1-1; no clear D. In germline, CDR1 is LNHDA, CDR2 SQIVND (reference sequence). The CDR3 sequence is 18 residues long. Trimming shortened V by 1 base and J by 4 bases, and 22 bases separated the two germline ends. The CDR3 coding sequence is TGTGCCAGTAGTATAGGACGGGGAGGAGCAACCATGGGCACTGAAGCTTTCTTT. Translation gives CASSIGRGGATMGTEAFF.

This sequence joins TRBV28 and TRBJ1-2, with TRBD1 matching 8 bases. The CDR3 has 14 amino acids. V was pared by 6 bases and J by 8 bases, with 11 bases of the junction left unmatched. Germline loops: CDR1 MDHEN, CDR2 SYDVKM. The CDR3 DNA follows: TGTGCCAGCAGCCTACGGGGACAGGTTAGGGGCTACACCTTC. Protein sequence: CASSLRGQVRGYTF.

Details on this clone: Other nucleotide sequences from this sample produce the same CDR3. The chain has TRBV7-9 and TRBJ2-5; perhaps TRBD2 as D (6 bases). CDR1 is SEHNR and CDR2 is FQNEAQ in the germline V gene (reference sequence). Deletions cut 0 bases from V and 4 bases from J, with 6 bases between. The CDR3 length is 13 residues. CDR3 amino acids: CASSLAGGETQYF. Written as DNA, the CDR3 is TGTGCCAGCAGCTTAGCGGGAGGAGAGACCCAGTACTTC.

This rearrangement joins TRBV5-4 to TRBJ2-3; 7 positions match TRBD1. The germline V gene has CDR1 SGHNT and CDR2 YYREEE (reference sequence). J gave up 4 bases and V 4 bases, and 6 bases lay outside the gene matches. CDR3 size: 14 residues. This CDR3 is CASSPRQGSDTQYF. The CDR3 nucleotides read TGTGCCAGCAGCCCACGACAGGGCTCAGATACGCAGTATTTT.

The V call is TRBV28, the J call TRBJ2-3; D might be TRBD2 (7 bases). This CDR3 is 14 amino acids long. The V gene lost 5 bases and the J gene lost 4 bases, with 13 bases spanning the gap. The germline V gene encodes CDR1 MDHEN and CDR2 SYDVKM. CDR3 in amino acids: CASSPGGGADTQYF. The CDR3 DNA follows: TGTGCCAGCAGTCCAGGAGGGGGGGCAGATACGCAGTATTTT.

The rearrangement uses TRBV6-2 or TRBV6-3 and TRBJ2-5, with TRBD1 matching over 7 bases. Germline lookup yields CDR1 MNHEY and CDR2 SVGEGT. The J segment lost 5 bases and the V segment lost 5 bases, leaving 14 bases of the junction unmatched. The CDR3 consists of 16 residues. The CDR3 DNA reads as TGTGCCAGCAGTAGAGAATCGACAGGGCGTAGGGAGACCCAGTACTTC. Translating it yields CASSRESTGRRETQYF.

The chain recombines TRBV28 with TRBJ1-5, with 8 bases matching TRBD1. CDR3 size: 15 residues. The junction had 5 bases not matched to a gene; V was cut back by 3 bases and J by 4 bases. From germline, CDR1 is MDHEN and CDR2 SYDVKM. This CDR3 is CASSFSGQGNQPQHF. Here the CDR3 DNA reads TGTGCCAGCAGTTTCAGTGGACAGGGAAATCAGCCCCAGCATTTT.

The chain combines TRBV15 with TRBJ1-3; weak D call: TRBD1 (6 bases). V dropped 2 bases and J dropped 0 bases, with 14 bases sitting between them. Germline V gene data show CDR1 as LNHNV and CDR2 as YYDKDF (reference sequence). The CDR3 is 17 amino acids. Written as DNA, the CDR3 is TGTGCCACCAGCAGAAGTGCAGGGGACTACTCTGGAAACACCATATATTTT. Translating gives CATSRSAGDYSGNTIYF.